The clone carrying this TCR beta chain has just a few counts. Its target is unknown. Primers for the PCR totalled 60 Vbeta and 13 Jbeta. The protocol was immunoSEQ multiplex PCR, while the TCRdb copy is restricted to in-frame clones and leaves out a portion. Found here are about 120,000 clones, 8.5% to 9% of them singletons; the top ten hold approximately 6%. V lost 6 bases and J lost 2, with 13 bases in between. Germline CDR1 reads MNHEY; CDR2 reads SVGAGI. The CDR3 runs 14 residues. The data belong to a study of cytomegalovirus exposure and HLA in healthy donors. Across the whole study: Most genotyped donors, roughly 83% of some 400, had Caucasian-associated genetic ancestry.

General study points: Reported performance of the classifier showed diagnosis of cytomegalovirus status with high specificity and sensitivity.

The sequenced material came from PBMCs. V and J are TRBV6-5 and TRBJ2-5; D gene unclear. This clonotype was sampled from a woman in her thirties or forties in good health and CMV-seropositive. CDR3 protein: CASSLVRDQETQYF. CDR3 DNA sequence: TGTGCCAGCAGCCTGGTTCGCGATCAAGAGACCCAGTACTTC.